This TCR beta chain was sequenced during a study of blood T cell repertoires in COVID-19. Study-level information: The study drew acute and convalescent COVID-19 samples from the United States, Italy and Spain. From T cells, B-cell-depleted T cells, or PBMCs came the material, which was cDNA or gDNA.

Under the authors' procedure: It was from reference gene primer amplification that nucleated cell counts were estimated. This table comes from immunoSEQ multiplex PCR, and its TCRdb copy is limited to in-frame clones, with some not included. The V and J calls and the clone size are those of that table, but D and trimming were determined from the DNA. The table has 200,000 to 300,000 clones, around 80% seen once. Germline lookup yields CDR1 SGHDN and CDR2 FVKESK. This CDR3 spans 15 amino acids. The V end lost 3 bases, the J end lost 2 bases, and 12 bases lay between the germline ends. The TCR comes from a man aged 40-49 years with acute or convalescent COVID-19. The specimen was peripheral blood. The V call is TRBV14, the J call TRBJ2-3, with a tentative D call TRBD2 (6 bases). CDR3 amino acids: CASSQEGPVTDTQYF. CDR3 DNA sequence: TGTGCCAGCAGCCAGGAGGGGCCTGTCACAGATACGCAGTATTTT.